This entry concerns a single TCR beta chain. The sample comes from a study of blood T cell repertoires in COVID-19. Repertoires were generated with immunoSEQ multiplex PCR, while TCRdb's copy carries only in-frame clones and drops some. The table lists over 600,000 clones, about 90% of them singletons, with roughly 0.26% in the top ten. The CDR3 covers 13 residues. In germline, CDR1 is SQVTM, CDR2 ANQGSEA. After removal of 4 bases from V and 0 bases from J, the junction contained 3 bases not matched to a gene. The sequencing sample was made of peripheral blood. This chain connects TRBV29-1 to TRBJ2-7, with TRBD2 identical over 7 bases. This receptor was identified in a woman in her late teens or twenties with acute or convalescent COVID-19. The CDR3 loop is CSVVGGNSYEQYF. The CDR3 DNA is TGCAGCGTTGTGGGAGGGAACTCCTACGAGCAGTACTTC.